The clone carrying this T cell receptor (beta chain) was observed a handful of times. The germline gives CDR1 DFQATT, CDR2 SNEGSKA (reference sequence). This CDR3 has 15 residues. The data were obtained in a study of human T cells and chemical hapten exposure. At the level of the study: An approximately 2 cm by approximately 2 cm inner upper arm patch received 2% DPC for sensitization.

One entry per CDR3 protein results from TCRdb running MiXCR on the RACE reads. The table includes more than 250,000 distinct CDR3 sequences, 7.5% to 10% detected once. Time point meaning: pre-sensitization, week 0. The treatment here: therapeutic diphenylcyclopropenone sensitization with weekly scalp DPC. The template was total RNA from unfractionated whole blood. This sequence originates from a woman in her 40s with alopecia areata. Some clones in this sample may be carry-over from other donors' samples. The chain joins TRBV20-1 to TRBJ2-7; a weak D match, TRBD1 (6 bases). Sequenced here: whole blood, sampled in connection with sensitization to the hapten diphenylcyclopropenone (DPC). CDR3 in amino acids: CSLGNLARGTYEQYF. CDR3 in DNA: TGCAGCCTAGGTAACCTAGCAAGGGGGACCTACGAGCAGTACTTC.